This TCR beta chain appears in the sequencing data of a study of T cells after yellow fever vaccination. General study points: Among all clonotypes, a small share was observed in both CD4 and CD8 compartments.

TCRdb independently ran MiXCR on the 5' RACE reads; one entry per CDR3 protein. The table shows more than 350,000 distinct CDR3 sequences, with 11% occurring only once. This clonotype came up many times. Its cognate antigen is unknown. Sequencing was performed on PBMCs, taken on the day of the first yellow fever vaccination. The receptor comes from a man aged 18 to 29 who received the YFV17D yellow fever vaccine.

The CDR3 DNA reads as TGCGCCAGCAGTCAATCGGGCAGCCCGAATCAGCCCCAGCATTTT. This encodes CASSQSGSPNQPQHF. The V call is TRBV23-1, the J call TRBJ1-5; no firm D call. TRBV23-1 is labeled an ORF, and its function is uncertain. The V end was cut by 0 bases, the J end by 4 bases, with 10 bases between. The CDR3 length is 15 residues.